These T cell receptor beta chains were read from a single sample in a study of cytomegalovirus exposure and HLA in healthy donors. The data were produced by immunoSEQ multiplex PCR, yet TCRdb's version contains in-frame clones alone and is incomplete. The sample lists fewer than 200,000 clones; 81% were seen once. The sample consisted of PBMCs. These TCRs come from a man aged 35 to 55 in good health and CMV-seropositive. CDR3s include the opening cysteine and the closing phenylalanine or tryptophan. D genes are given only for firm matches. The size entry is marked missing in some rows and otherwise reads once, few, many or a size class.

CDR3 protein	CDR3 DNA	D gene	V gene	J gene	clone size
CSVMTGDGYTF	TGCAGCGTTATGACAGGGGATGGCTACACCTTC	TRBD1	TRBV29-1	TRBJ1-2	once
CASSYRQGWAYEQYF	TGTGCCAGCAGTTACAGACAGGGTTGGGCCTACGAGCAGTACTTC	TRBD1	TRBV7-2	TRBJ2-7	NA
CASSPPYIGTGTSGANVLTF	TGTGCCAGCAGCCCCCCGTATATTGGGACAGGGACCTCTGGGGCCAACGTCCTGACTTTC	TRBD1	TRBV7-3	TRBJ2-6	once
CASSMRTSGFKNIQYF	TGTGCCAGTAGTATGAGGACTAGCGGGTTCAAAAACATTCAGTACTTC	TRBD2	TRBV19	TRBJ2-4	few
CASSQILGLAGSNEQFF	TGCGCCAGCAGCCAGATCCTCGGACTAGCGGGATCCAATGAGCAGTTCTTC	TRBD2	TRBV4-1	TRBJ2-1	few
CASSGHLNEQFF	TGTGCCAGTAGTGGACATCTCAATGAGCAGTTCTTC	NA	TRBV19	TRBJ2-1	NA
CASSLDGTTNYGYTF	TGCGCCAGCAGCTTGGATGGGACAACTAACTATGGCTACACCTTC	NA	TRBV5-1	TRBJ1-2	few
CAISVDRLGTVLTF	TGTGCCATCAGCGTGGACAGGTTGGGCACCGTCCTGACTTTC	TRBD1	TRBV10-3	TRBJ2-6	NA
CASSLRSGAGETQYF	TGTGCCAGCAGCTTGCGTTCAGGGGCAGGAGAGACCCAGTACTTC	NA	TRBV5-4	TRBJ2-5	NA
CSVGRQSYPRNEQFF	TGCAGCGTTGGCCGACAGTCCTACCCGAGGAATGAGCAGTTCTTC	NA	TRBV29-1	TRBJ2-1	NA
CASSFGRGPYNEQFF	TGTGCCAGCAGCTTTGGCAGGGGCCCCTACAATGAGCAGTTCTTC	NA	TRBV5-4	TRBJ2-1	NA
CASQAPVVEKLFF	TGTGCCAGTCAGGCCCCTGTGGTTGAAAAACTGTTTTTT	NA	TRBV11-2	TRBJ1-4	NA
CSVVLAGGYEQYF	TGCAGCGTTGTACTAGCGGGAGGCTACGAGCAGTACTTC	TRBD2	TRBV29-1	TRBJ2-7	NA
CASSLASGKVDEQFF	TGTGCCAGCAGCTTGGCTAGCGGGAAGGTTGATGAGCAGTTCTTC	TRBD2	TRBV5-4	TRBJ2-1	NA
CASSFSGLSGELFF	TGTGCCAGCAGCTTTTCTGGACTCAGCGGGGAGCTGTTTTTT	NA	TRBV11-2	TRBJ2-2	NA
CASSPQMSDNQPQHF	TGTGCCAGCTCACCACAAATGAGTGACAATCAGCCCCAGCATTTT	NA	TRBV18	TRBJ1-5	NA
CASKEGRTGELFF	TGTGCCAGCAAGGAGGGCAGGACCGGGGAGCTGTTTTTT	NA	TRBV28	TRBJ2-2	NA
CASSYDREDTEAFF	TGTGCCAGCAGTTACGACAGGGAGGACACTGAAGCTTTCTTT	TRBD1	TRBV6-5	TRBJ1-1	few
CASSPASGSYEQYF	TGTGCCAGCAGTCCAGCTAGCGGGAGCTACGAGCAGTACTTT	TRBD2	TRBV27	TRBJ2-7	once
CASSSTLAAGESNEQFF	TGTGCCAGCAGCTCCACCCTCGCAGCGGGGGAATCCAATGAGCAGTTCTTC	TRBD2	TRBV5-5	TRBJ2-1	NA
CATSRDLTGYGYTF	TGTGCCACCAGCAGAGATTTAACAGGCTATGGCTACACCTTC	NA	TRBV15	TRBJ1-2	NA
CAAEGGSETQYF	TGTGCCGCAGAGGGAGGGAGTGAGACCCAGTACTTC	TRBD2	TRBV30	TRBJ2-5	few